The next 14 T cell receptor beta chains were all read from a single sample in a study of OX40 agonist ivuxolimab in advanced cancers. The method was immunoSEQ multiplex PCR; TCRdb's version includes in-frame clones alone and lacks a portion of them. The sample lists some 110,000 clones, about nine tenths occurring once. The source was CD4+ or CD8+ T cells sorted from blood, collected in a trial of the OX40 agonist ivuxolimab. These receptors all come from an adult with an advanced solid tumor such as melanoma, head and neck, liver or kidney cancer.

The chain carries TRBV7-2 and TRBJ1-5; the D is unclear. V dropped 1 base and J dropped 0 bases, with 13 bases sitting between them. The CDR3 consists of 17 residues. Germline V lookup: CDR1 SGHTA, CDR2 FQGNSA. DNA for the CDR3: TGTGCCAGCAGCTTAGAACACACGATATATAGCAATCAGCCCCAGCATTTT. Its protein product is CASSLEHTIYSNQPQHF.

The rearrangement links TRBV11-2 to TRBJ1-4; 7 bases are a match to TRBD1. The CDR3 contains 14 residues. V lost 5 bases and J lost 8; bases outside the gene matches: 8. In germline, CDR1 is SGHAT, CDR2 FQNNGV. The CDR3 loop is CASSGDRVGEKLFF. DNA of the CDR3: TGTGCCAGCAGCGGTGACAGGGTGGGAGAAAAACTGTTTTTT.

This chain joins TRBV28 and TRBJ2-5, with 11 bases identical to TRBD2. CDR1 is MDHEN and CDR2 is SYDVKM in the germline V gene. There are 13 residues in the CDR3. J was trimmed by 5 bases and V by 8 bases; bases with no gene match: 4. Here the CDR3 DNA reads TGTGCCAGCTTAGCGGGAGGGAAGGAGACCCAGTACTTC. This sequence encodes CASLAGGKETQYF.

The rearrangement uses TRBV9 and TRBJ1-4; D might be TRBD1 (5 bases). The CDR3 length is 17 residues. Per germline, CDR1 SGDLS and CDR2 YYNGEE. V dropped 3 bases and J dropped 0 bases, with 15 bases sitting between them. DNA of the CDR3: TGTGCCAGCAGCGAGCGGGGGACGGTTGCAACTAATGAAAAACTGTTTTTT. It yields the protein CASSERGTVATNEKLFF.

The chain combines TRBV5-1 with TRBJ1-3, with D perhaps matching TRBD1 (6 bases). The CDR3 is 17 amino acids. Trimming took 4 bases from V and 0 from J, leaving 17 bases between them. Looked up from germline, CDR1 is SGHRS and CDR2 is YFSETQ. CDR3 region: CASSRSGTSSSGNTIYF. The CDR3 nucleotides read TGCGCCAGCAGCCGCTCCGGGACATCGAGCTCTGGAAACACCATATATTTT.

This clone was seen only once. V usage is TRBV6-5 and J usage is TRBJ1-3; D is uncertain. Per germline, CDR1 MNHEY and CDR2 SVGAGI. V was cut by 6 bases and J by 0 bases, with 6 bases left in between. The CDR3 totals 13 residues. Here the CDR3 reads CASRTSSGNTIYF. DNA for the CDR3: TGTGCCAGCAGGACATCCTCTGGAAACACCATATATTTT.

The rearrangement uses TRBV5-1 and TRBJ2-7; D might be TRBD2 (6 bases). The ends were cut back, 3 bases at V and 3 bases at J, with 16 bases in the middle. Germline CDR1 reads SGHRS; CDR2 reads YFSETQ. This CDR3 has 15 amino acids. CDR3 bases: TGCGCCAGCAGCTACTCCGGGACTGGACTCTACGAGCAGTACTTC. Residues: CASSYSGTGLYEQYF.

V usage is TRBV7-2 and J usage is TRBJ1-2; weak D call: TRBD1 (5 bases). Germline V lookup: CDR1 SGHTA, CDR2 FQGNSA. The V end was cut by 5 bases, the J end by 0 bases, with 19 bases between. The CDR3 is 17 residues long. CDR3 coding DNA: TGTGCCAGCAGCCGGGAGGGGCAGGAGCCGACTAACTATGGCTACACCTTC. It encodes CASSREGQEPTNYGYTF.

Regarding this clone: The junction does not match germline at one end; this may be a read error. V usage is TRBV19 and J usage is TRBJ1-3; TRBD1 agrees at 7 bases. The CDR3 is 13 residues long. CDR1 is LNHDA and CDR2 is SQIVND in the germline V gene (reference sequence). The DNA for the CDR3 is TGTGCCAGTAGTGTAGACAGGGTAGGCACCATATATTTT. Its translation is CASSVDRVGTIYF.

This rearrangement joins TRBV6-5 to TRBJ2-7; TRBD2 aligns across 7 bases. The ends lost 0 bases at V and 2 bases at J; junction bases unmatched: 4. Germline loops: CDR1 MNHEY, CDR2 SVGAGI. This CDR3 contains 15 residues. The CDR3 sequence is CASSYSSGKPYEQYF. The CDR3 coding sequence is TGTGCCAGCAGTTACTCAAGCGGGAAACCCTACGAGCAGTACTTC.

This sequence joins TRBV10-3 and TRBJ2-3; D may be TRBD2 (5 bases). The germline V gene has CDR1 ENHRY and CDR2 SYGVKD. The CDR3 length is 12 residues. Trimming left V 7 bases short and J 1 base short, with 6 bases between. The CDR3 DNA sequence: TGTGCCATCAAAGCGGGCACAGATACGCAGTATTTT. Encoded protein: CAIKAGTDTQYF.

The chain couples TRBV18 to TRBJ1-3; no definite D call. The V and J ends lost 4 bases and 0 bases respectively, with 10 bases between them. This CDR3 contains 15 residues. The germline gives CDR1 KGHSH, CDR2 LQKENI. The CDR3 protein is CASSLSVGSGNTIYF. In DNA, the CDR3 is TGTGCCAGCTCACTTTCCGTGGGCTCTGGAAACACCATATATTTT.

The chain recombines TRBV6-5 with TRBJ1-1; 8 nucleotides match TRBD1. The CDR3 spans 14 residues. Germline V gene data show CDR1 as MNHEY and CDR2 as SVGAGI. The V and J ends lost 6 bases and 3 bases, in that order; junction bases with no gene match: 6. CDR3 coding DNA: TGTGCCAGCAGGCCGACAGGGGCGGACACTGAAGCTTTCTTT. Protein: CASRPTGADTEAFF.

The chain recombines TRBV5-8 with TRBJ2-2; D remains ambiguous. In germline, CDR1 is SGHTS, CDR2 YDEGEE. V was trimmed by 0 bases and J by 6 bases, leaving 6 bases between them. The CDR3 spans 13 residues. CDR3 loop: CASSLGWAGELFF. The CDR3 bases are TGTGCCAGCAGCTTGGGTTGGGCCGGGGAGCTGTTTTTT.